The clone carrying this T cell receptor (beta chain) was counted a single time. This record comes from a study of blood T cell repertoires in COVID-19. Study information: COVID-19 samples collected from the United States, Italy and Spain covered acute and convalescent phases. The analysed material was cDNA or gDNA that came from T cells, B-cell-depleted T cells, or PBMCs.

Original processing notes: For nucleated cells, counts were estimated from reference gene primer amplification. Data came from immunoSEQ multiplex PCR; TCRdb stores just in-frame clones and leaves some out. Clone size and V and J calls were adopted from that table, with D and trimming inferred from the DNA. Of 260,000 or so clones listed, around 83% were seen once; the top ten hold roughly 5%. Germline-derived CDR1 and CDR2 are MDHEN and SYDVKM. Trimming shortened V by 2 bases and J by 8 bases, and 10 bases separated the two germline ends. The CDR3 is made up of 13 amino acids. The origin of this receptor is a man older than 75 with acute or convalescent COVID-19. Source material: peripheral blood. The chain recombines TRBV28 with TRBJ1-3; weak D call: TRBD1 (5 bases). DNA for the CDR3: TGTGCCAGCAGTTTACCTCCGGGGGACACCATATATTTT. This codes for CASSLPPGDTIYF.